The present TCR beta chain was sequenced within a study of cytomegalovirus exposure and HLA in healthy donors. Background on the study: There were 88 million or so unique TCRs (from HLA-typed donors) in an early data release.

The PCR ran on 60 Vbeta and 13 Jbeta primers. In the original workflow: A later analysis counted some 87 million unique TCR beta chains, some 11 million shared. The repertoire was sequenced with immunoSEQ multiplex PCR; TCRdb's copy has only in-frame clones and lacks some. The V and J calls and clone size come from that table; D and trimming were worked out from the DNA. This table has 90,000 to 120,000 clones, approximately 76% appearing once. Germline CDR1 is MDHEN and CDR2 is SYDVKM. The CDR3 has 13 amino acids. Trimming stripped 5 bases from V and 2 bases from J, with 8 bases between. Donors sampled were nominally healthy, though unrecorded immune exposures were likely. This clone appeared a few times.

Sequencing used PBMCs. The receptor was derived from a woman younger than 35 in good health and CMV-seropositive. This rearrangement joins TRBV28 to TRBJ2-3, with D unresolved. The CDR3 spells CASSETITDTQYF. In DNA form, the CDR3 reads TGTGCCAGCAGTGAGACAATCACAGATACGCAGTATTTT.